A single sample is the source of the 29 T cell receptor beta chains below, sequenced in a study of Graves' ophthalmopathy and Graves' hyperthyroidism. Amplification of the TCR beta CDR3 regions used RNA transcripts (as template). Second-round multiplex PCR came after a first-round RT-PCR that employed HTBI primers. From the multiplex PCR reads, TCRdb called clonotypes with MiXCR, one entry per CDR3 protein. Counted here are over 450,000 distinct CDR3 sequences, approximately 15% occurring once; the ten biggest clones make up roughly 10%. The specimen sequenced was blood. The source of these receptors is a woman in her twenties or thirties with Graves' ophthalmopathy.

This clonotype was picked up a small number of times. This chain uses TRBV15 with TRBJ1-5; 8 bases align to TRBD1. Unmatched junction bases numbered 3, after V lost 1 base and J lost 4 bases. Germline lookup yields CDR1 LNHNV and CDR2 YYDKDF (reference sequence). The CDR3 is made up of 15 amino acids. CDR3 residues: CATSRGRQGNQPQHF. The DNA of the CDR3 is TGTGCCACCAGCAGAGGAAGACAGGGGAATCAGCCCCAGCATTTT.

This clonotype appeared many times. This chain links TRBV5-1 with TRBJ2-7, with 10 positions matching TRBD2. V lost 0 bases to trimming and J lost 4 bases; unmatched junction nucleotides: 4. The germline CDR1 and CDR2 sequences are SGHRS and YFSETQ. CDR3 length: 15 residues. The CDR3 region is CASSLASGSGYEQYF. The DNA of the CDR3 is TGCGCCAGCAGCTTGGCTAGCGGGAGTGGATACGAGCAGTACTTC.

CDR3 loop: CASSRPPHKTEFDAYGYTF. The CDR3 bases are TGTGCCAGCAGCAGACCCCCCCATAAGACAGAGTTCGATGCCTATGGCTACACCTTC. The chain combines TRBV11-1 with TRBJ1-2; D might be TRBD1 (5 bases). V was trimmed by 5 bases and J by 4 bases, leaving 29 bases between them. The germline V gene has CDR1 SGHAT and CDR2 FQDESV (reference sequence). The CDR3 has 19 residues.

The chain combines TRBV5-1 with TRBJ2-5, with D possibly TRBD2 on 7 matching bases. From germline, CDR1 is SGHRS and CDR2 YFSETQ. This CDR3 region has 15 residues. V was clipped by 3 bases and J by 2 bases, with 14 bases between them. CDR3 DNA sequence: TGCGCCAGCAGCTACGGGGGGCCTCGGCAAGAGACCCAGTACTTC. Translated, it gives CASSYGGPRQETQYF.

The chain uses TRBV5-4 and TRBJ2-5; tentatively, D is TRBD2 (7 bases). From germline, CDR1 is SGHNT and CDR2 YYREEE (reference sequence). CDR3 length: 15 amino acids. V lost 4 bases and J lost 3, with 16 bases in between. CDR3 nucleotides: TGTGCCAGCAGCCGGGGAGGGGGGGGAGAAGAGACCCAGTACTTC. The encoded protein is CASSRGGGGEETQYF.

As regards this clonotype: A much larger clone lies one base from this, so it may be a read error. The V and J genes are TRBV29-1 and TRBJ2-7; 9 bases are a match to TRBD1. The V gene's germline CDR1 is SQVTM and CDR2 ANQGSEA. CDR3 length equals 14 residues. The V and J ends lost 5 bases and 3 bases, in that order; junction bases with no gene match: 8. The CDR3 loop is CSVPTGTGSYEQYV. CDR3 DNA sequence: TGCAGCGTTCCCACCGGGACAGGGAGCTACGAGCAGTACGTC.

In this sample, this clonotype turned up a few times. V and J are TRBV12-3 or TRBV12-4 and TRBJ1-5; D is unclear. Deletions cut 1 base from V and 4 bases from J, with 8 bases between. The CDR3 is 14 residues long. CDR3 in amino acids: CASSLEQLNQPQHF. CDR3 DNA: TGTGCCAGCAGTTTAGAACAGCTAAATCAGCCCCAGCATTTT.

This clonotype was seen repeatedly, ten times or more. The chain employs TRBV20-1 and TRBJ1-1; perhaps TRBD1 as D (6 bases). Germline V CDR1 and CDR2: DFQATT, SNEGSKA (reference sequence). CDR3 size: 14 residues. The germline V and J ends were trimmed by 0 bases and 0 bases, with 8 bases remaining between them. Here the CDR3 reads CSARDGGLNTEAFF. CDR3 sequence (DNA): TGCAGTGCTAGAGACGGGGGGCTGAACACTGAAGCTTTCTTT.

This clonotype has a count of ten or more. This CDR3 reads CASSLGFRGNQPQHF. The CDR3 DNA sequence: TGTGCCAGCAGTTTGGGTTTCAGGGGCAATCAGCCCCAGCATTTT. The V and J genes are TRBV28 and TRBJ1-5; maybe TRBD1 (5 bases). Germline lookup yields CDR1 MDHEN and CDR2 SYDVKM. V lost 3 bases to trimming and J lost 2 bases, with 11 bases between them. The CDR3 loop spans 15 amino acids. Variable domain in full (rest from reference TRBV28 and TRBJ1-5): DVKVTQSSRYLVKRTGEKVFLECVQDMDHENMFWYRQDPGLGLRLIYFSYDVKMKEKGDIPEGYSVSREKKERFSLILESASTNQTSMYLCASSLGFRGNQPQHFGDGTRLSIL.

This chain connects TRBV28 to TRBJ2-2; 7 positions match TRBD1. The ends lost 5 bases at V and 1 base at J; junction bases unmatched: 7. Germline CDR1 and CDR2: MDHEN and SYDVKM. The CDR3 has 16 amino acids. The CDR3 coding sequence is TGTGCCAGCAGTGTTACCGGGACAGAGAACACCGGGGAGCTGTTTTTT. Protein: CASSVTGTENTGELFF.

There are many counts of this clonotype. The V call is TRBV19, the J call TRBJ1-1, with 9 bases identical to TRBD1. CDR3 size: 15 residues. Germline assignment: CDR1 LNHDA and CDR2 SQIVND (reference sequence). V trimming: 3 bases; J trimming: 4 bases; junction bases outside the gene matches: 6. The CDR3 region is CASSMDRGGRTEAFF. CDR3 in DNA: TGTGCCAGTAGTATGGACAGGGGCGGTCGCACTGAAGCTTTCTTT.

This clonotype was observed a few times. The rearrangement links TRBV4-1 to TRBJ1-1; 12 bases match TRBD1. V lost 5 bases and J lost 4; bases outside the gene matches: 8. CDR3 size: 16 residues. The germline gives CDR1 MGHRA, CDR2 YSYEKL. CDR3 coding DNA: TGCGCCAGCAGCTTCCGGGACAGGGGGCCTAGCACTGAAGCTTTCTTT. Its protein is CASSFRDRGPSTEAFF.

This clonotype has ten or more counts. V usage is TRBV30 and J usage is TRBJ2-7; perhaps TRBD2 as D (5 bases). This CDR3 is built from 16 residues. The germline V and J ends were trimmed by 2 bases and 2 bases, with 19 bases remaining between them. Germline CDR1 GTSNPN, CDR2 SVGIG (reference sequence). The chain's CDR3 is CAWSSAPRGPPYEQYF. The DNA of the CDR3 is TGTGCCTGGAGTTCCGCCCCAAGAGGGCCCCCCTACGAGCAGTACTTC.

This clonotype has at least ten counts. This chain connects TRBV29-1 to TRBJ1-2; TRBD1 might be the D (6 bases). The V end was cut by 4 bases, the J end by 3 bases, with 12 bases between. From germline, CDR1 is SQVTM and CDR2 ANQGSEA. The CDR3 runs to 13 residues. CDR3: CSVAGARDYGYTF. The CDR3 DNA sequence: TGCAGCGTTGCAGGGGCGAGGGACTATGGCTACACCTTC. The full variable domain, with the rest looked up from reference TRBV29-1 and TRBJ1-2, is SAVISQKPSRDICQRGTSLTIQCQVDSQVTMMFWYRQQPGQSLTLIATANQGSEATYESGFVIDKFPISRPNLTFSTLTVSNMSPEDSSIYLCSVAGARDYGYTFGSGTRLTVV.

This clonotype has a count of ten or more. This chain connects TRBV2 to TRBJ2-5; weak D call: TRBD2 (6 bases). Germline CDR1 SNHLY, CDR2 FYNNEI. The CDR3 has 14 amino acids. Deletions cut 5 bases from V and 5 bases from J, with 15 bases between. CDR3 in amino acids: CASSRRLDGETQYF. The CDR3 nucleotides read TGTGCCAGCAGTCGGAGACTAGACGGGGAGACCCAGTACTTC.

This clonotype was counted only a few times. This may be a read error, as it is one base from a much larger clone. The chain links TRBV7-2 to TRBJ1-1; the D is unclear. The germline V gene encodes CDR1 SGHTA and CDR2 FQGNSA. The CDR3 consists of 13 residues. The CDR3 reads CASSPTATTEACF. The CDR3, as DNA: TGTGCCAGCAGCCCTACAGCAACCACTGAAGCTTGCTTT.

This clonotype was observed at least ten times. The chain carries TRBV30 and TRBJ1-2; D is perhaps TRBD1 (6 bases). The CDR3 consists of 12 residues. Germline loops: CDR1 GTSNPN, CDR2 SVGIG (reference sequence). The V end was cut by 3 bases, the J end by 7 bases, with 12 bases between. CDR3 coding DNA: TGTGCCTGGAGGAGGGGGTTGCGTGGCTACACCTTC. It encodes CAWRRGLRGYTF.

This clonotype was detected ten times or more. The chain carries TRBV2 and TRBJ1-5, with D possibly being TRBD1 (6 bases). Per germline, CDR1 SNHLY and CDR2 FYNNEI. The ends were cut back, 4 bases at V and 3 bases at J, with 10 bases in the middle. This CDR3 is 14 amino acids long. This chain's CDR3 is CASSVPGVNQPQHF. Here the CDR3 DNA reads TGTGCCAGCAGTGTACCAGGGGTCAATCAGCCCCAGCATTTT.

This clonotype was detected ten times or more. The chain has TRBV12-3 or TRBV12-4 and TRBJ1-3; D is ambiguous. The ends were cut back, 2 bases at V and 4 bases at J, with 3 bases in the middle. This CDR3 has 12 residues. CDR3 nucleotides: TGTGCCAGCAGTTTAAGAGGAAACACCATATATTTT. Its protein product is CASSLRGNTIYF.

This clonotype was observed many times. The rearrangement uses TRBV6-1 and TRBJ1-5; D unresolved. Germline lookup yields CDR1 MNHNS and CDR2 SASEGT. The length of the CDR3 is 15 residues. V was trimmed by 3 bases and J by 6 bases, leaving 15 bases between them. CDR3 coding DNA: TGTGCCAGCAGTGAGGGTTTGCAAGGAGGTCAGCCCCAGCATTTT. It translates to CASSEGLQGGQPQHF.

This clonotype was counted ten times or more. DNA of the CDR3: TGTGCCAGCAGTTTTAAGAACCTCCAAGAGACCCAGTACTTC. Translating gives CASSFKNLQETQYF. The chain links TRBV27 to TRBJ2-5; D not certain. V was shortened by 3 bases and J by 1 base, with 9 bases between the two germline ends. The V gene's germline CDR1 is MNHEY and CDR2 SMNVEV (reference sequence). The CDR3 runs to 14 residues.

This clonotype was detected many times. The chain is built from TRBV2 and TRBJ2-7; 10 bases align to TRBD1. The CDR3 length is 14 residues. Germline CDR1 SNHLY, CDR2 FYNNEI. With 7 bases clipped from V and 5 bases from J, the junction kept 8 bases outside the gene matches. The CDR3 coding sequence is TGTGCCAGCATCGATAGGACAGGGGGTAACGAGCAGTACTTC. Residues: CASIDRTGGNEQYF.

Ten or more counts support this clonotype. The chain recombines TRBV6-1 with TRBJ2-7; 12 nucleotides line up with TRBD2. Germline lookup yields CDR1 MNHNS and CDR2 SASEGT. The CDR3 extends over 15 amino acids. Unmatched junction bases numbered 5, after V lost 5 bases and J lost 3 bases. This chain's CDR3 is CASSRKTSGGYEQYF. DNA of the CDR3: TGTGCCAGCAGTAGGAAGACTAGCGGGGGCTACGAGCAGTACTTC.

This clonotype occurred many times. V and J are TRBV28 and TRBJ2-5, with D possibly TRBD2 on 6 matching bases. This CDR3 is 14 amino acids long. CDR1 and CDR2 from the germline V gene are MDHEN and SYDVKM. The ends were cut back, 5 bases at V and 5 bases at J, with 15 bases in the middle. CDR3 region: CASSPGGMWETQYF. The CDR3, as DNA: TGTGCCAGCAGTCCGGGCGGGATGTGGGAGACCCAGTACTTC.

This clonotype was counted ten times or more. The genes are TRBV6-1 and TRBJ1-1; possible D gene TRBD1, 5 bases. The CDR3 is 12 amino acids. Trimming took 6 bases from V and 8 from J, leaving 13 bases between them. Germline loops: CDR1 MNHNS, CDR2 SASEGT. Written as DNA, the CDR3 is TGTGCCAGCAGGGGGGATCCCGAGGAAGCTTTCTTT. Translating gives CASRGDPEEAFF.

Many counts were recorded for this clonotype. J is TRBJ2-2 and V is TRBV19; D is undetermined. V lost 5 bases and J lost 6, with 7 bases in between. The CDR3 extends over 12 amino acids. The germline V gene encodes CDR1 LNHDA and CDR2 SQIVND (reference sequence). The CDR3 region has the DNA TGTGCCAGTAGTCACTGGGCCGGGGAGCTGTTTTTT. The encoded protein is CASSHWAGELFF. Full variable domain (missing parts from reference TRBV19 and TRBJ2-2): DGGITQSPKYLFRKEGQNVTLSCEQNLNHDAMYWYRQDPGQGLRLIYYSQIVNDFQKGDIAEGYSVSREKKESFPLTVTSAQKNPTAFYLCASSHWAGELFFGEGSRLTVL.

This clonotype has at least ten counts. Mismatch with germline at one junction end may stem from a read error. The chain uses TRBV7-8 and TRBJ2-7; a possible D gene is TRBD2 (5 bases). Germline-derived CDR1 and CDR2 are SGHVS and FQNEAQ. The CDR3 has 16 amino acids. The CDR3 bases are TGTGCCAGCAGCACCCGAGGACTTTTCGCGAACTACGGGCAGTACTTC. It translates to CASSTRGLFANYGQYF.

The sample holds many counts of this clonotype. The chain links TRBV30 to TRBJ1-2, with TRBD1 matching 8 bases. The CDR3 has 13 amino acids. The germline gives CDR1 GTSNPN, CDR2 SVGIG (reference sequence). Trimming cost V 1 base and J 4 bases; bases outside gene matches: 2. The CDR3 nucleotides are TGTGCCTGGAGTGGACAGGGGTTCTATGGCTACACCTTC. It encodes CAWSGQGFYGYTF.

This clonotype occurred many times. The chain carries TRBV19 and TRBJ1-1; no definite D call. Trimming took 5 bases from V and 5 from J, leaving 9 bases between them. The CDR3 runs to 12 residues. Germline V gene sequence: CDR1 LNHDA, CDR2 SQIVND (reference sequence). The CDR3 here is CASSAGGTEAFF. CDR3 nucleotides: TGTGCCAGTAGTGCCGGAGGTACTGAAGCTTTCTTT.